These T cell receptor beta chains were read from a single sample in a study of blood T cell repertoires in COVID-19. Here immunoSEQ multiplex PCR was the method, and the copy in TCRdb shows in-frame clones only, minus some. Here the sample spans 90,000 to 140,000 clones, around 83% being singletons. The source material was peripheral blood. The receptors come from a woman older than 75 with acute or convalescent COVID-19. The CDR3 runs from the conserved cysteine through the conserved F or W. The D gene is left open where the match is weak. Some rows mark clone size as missing; the rest say once, few, many or name a class of expanded clone.

D | J | size | V | DNA | CDR3
TRBD1 | TRBJ2-2 | - | TRBV2 | TGTGCCAGCAGTGACGACAGGGTGGGCGGGGAGCTGTTTTTT | CASSDDRVGGELFF
- | TRBJ1-6 | - | TRBV19 | TGTGCCAGTCAACGAGCAGGGTTGGATTCACCCCTCCACTTT | CASQRAGLDSPLHF
- | TRBJ1-1 | - | TRBV7-9 | TGTGCCAGCAGCTTAGGAGTTGCTGAAGCTTTCTTT | CASSLGVAEAFF
- | TRBJ1-6 | - | TRBV30 | TGTGCCTGGACACGGGAGTCAGCCCTCCACTTT | CAWTRESALHF
- | TRBJ1-5 | - | TRBV12-3/TRBV12-4 | TGTGCCAGCAGCTCAGGGCCGGATCAGCCCCAGCATTTT | CASSSGPDQPQHF
- | TRBJ1-3 | - | TRBV3-1/TRBV3-2 | TGTGCCAGCAGCTACGGACAGAGCTCTGGAAACACCATATATTTT | CASSYGQSSGNTIYF
- | TRBJ2-5 | - | TRBV3-1/TRBV3-2 | TGTGCCAGCAGCCCGGGGGAGACCCAGTACTTC | CASSPGETQYF
TRBD1 | TRBJ2-2 | few | TRBV5-1 | TGCGCCAGCAGGGGGACAGCGAACACCGGGGAGCTGTTTTTT | CASRGTANTGELFF
TRBD1 | TRBJ2-5 | - | TRBV23-1 | TGCGCCAGCAGTAGGGACAGGACGCCGAAAGGGGCAAGACAACAAGAGACCCAGTACTTC | CASSRDRTPKGARQQETQYF
- | TRBJ1-5 | - | TRBV19 | TGTGCCAGTAGTATGAGCGGCCCGATAAATCAGCCCCAGCATTTT | CASSMSGPINQPQHF
- | TRBJ2-7 | - | TRBV19 | TGTGCCAGTAGTACGTCGAGACCGACTCCTCCCTACGAGCAGTACTTC | CASSTSRPTPPYEQYF
- | TRBJ2-2 | once | TRBV11-2 | TGTGCCAGCAGCCTGACAGGTGGGGACACCGGGGAGCTGTTTTTT | CASSLTGGDTGELFF
- | TRBJ1-4 | - | TRBV5-5 | TGTGCCAGCAGCTTGGGACAGCCTAATGAAAAACTGTTTTTT | CASSLGQPNEKLFF
- | TRBJ2-1 | - | TRBV6-2/TRBV6-3 | TGTGCCAGCAGTTACTCGCCCAGGGGTTCCTACAATGAGCAGTTCTTC | CASSYSPRGSYNEQFF
- | TRBJ2-7 | - | TRBV6-1 | TGTGCCAGCAGTGAAGATTTAAGGGGCGAGCAGTACTTC | CASSEDLRGEQYF
TRBD1 | TRBJ1-2 | - | TRBV11-2 | TGTGCCAGCAGCACACCCGGGACAGGGAACTATGGCTACACCTTC | CASSTPGTGNYGYTF
TRBD1 | TRBJ2-1 | - | TRBV10-1 | TGCGCCAGCAGTCCTCAGGGGGCCTCCTACAATGAGCAGTTCTTC | CASSPQGASYNEQFF
- | TRBJ2-2 | - | TRBV3-1/TRBV3-2 | TGTGCCAGCAGCCAAGATCGACAGATACACACCGGGGAGCTGTTTTTT | CASSQDRQIHTGELFF
- | TRBJ2-7 | - | TRBV6-5 | TGTGCCAGCACCCCCCGAGGGGGAGAGCAGTACTTC | CASTPRGGEQYF
- | TRBJ1-4 | - | TRBV12-2 | TGTGCAAGTCGCTTAGCGCCCCCGACAGGGACAATTGATGAAAAACTGTTTTTT | CASRLAPPTGTIDEKLFF
TRBD2 | TRBJ2-3 | - | TRBV5-6 | TGTGCCAGCAGCTTCCCGGGACTAGCCCACACAGATACGCAGTATTTT | CASSFPGLAHTDTQYF
TRBD1 | TRBJ2-3 | - | TRBV29-1 | TGCAGCGCTTCGACAGGGGGCATGAGCACAGATACGCAGTATTTT | CSASTGGMSTDTQYF
- | TRBJ2-1 | few | TRBV28 | TGTGCCAGCAGTTCTCCGGCGCAGGGGGAGCAGTTCTTC | CASSSPAQGEQFF
TRBD1 | TRBJ2-5 | - | TRBV5-4 | TGTGCCAGCAGCTCCCAGGACAGGGGAGAGACCCAGTACTTC | CASSSQDRGETQYF
TRBD2 | TRBJ2-3 | - | TRBV19 | TGTGCCACCACCCGGGTAGCGGGGCTCGGGGATATGGGCACAGATACGCAGTATTTT | CATTRVAGLGDMGTDTQYF